This T cell receptor beta chain was profiled in a study of blood T cell repertoires in COVID-19. This clone was recorded once. This table comes from immunoSEQ multiplex PCR, and its TCRdb copy is limited to in-frame clones, with some not included. This table holds a few hundred thousand clones, approximately 84% found once. V was clipped by 2 bases and J by 5 bases; unmatched bases: 7. The CDR3 is 15 residues long. Germline CDR1 and CDR2: KGHSH and LQKENI. V gene TRBV18 combines with J gene TRBJ2-7, with TRBD1 matching over 9 bases. The TCR comes from a middle-aged man with acute or convalescent COVID-19. Sequenced input: peripheral blood. For the CDR3, the DNA is TGTGCCAGCTCACCATCCGGGACAGGGCGTAACGAGCAGTACTTC. This codes for CASSPSGTGRNEQYF.